A single sample gave rise to the 29 T cell receptor beta chains below, sequenced in a study of cytomegalovirus exposure and HLA in healthy donors. The study ran its PCR with 60 Vbeta and 13 Jbeta primers. Profiling relied on immunoSEQ multiplex PCR, and the TCRdb table lists in-frame clones only, not all of them. The sample lists fewer than 85,000 clones; approximately 79% were seen once. The sequencing input was PBMCs. These receptors all come from a middle-aged woman in good health and CMV-seropositive.

The CDR3 region is CASSPQGSDSPLHF. DNA of the CDR3: TGTGCCAGCAGCCCACAGGGGTCGGATTCACCCCTCCACTTT. The V gene is TRBV16, the J gene TRBJ1-6, with 7 nucleotides matching TRBD1. Germline assignment: CDR1 KGHSY and CDR2 FQNENV. CDR3 length equals 14 residues. V gave up 4 bases and J gave up 8 bases; unmatched junction bases: 5.

This rearrangement joins TRBV4-1 to TRBJ2-3, with 8 bases lining up with TRBD2. The junction had 16 bases not matched to a gene; V was cut back by 4 bases and J by 4 bases. The germline gives CDR1 MGHRA, CDR2 YSYEKL. The CDR3 consists of 18 residues. CDR3: CASSPQGGGGTSADTQYF. For the CDR3, the DNA is TGCGCCAGCAGCCCCCAGGGTGGCGGGGGGACGAGCGCAGATACGCAGTATTTT.

The V and J genes are TRBV7-8 and TRBJ2-1, with a tentative D call TRBD2 (6 bases). This CDR3 spans 13 amino acids. The ends were cut back, 4 bases at V and 10 bases at J, with 14 bases in the middle. CDR1 and CDR2 (germline): SGHVS, FQNEAQ. For the CDR3, the DNA is TGTGCCAGCAGCTACACAGACGGGAGAGAGCAGTTCTTC. Residues: CASSYTDGREQFF.

This chain connects TRBV6-6 to TRBJ1-5, with 9 bases matching TRBD1. CDR3 length: 16 residues. Germline V lookup: CDR1 MNHNY, CDR2 SVGAGI (reference sequence). V lost 5 bases and J lost 6; bases outside the gene matches: 11. In nucleotides, the CDR3 is TGTGCCAGCAGTGCAACAGGGGGCGCCTCTTTTCAGCCCCAGCATTTT. It is translated as CASSATGGASFQPQHF.

The chain carries TRBV10-3 and TRBJ2-7; 9 positions match TRBD1. The CDR3 totals 15 residues. With V trimmed by 7 bases and J by 2 bases, 9 bases remained unmatched. The germline V gene encodes CDR1 ENHRY and CDR2 SYGVKD. This chain's CDR3 is CAIIGQGNQAYEQYF. For the CDR3, the DNA is TGTGCCATCATCGGACAGGGGAATCAGGCCTACGAGCAGTACTTC.

The chain couples TRBV6-5 to TRBJ1-1; 7 positions match TRBD1. With 0 bases clipped from V and 1 base from J, the junction kept 5 bases outside the gene matches. The germline gives CDR1 MNHEY, CDR2 SVGAGI. The CDR3 covers 16 residues. The CDR3 nucleotides read TGTGCCAGCAGTTACTCGAAGGGGGCGAGGAACACTGAAGCTTTCTTT. It is translated as CASSYSKGARNTEAFF.

The CDR3 protein is CASSWTLAGDEYEQYF. The CDR3, as DNA: TGTGCCAGCAGCTGGACCTTAGCGGGGGATGAATACGAGCAGTACTTC. This chain joins TRBV5-6 and TRBJ2-7; 9 bases align to TRBD2. The CDR3 is made up of 16 amino acids. Germline CDR1 is SGHDT and CDR2 is YYEEEE. The V gene end was trimmed by 3 bases and the J gene end by 4 bases; junction bases not matched to a gene: 11. Supplemented by reference TRBV5-6 and TRBJ2-7, the full variable domain reads DAGVTQSPTHLIKTRGQQVTLRCSPKSGHDTVSWYQQALGQGPQFIFQYYEEEERQRGNFPDRFSGHQFPNYSSELNVNALLLGDSALYLCASSWTLAGDEYEQYFGPGTRLTVT.

This chain links TRBV19 with TRBJ1-1; 11 bases map to TRBD1. CDR1 is LNHDA and CDR2 is SQIVND in the germline V gene (reference sequence). V trimming: 3 bases; J trimming: 5 bases; junction bases outside the gene matches: 11. CDR3 size: 17 residues. The CDR3 loop reads CASSMSPGTGGVTEAFF. The CDR3 DNA sequence: TGTGCCAGTAGTATGAGCCCCGGGACAGGGGGTGTTACTGAAGCTTTCTTT. Full variable domain (rest looked up from reference TRBV19 and TRBJ1-1): DGGITQSPKYLFRKEGQNVTLSCEQNLNHDAMYWYRQDPGQGLRLIYYSQIVNDFQKGDIAEGYSVSREKKESFPLTVTSAQKNPTAFYLCASSMSPGTGGVTEAFFGQGTRLTVV.

This clone was counted a few times. The chain joins TRBV5-1 to TRBJ2-1; no clear D. The V gene's germline CDR1 is SGHRS and CDR2 YFSETQ. The CDR3 totals 13 residues. The V end was cut by 0 bases, the J end by 7 bases, with 8 bases between. CDR3 protein: CASSLDAGNEQFF. The CDR3, as DNA: TGCGCCAGCAGCTTGGATGCCGGGAATGAGCAGTTCTTC.

To note about this clone: Additional DNA sequences in this sample encode the identical CDR3. The chain uses TRBV5-1 and TRBJ1-1; no reliable D call. The CDR3 sequence is 13 residues long. Germline CDR1 SGHRS, CDR2 YFSETQ. V lost 3 bases, J lost 0 bases, and 6 bases lay in between. The CDR3 bases are TGCGCCAGCAGCTCCGACATGAACACTGAAGCTTTCTTT. Translation: CASSSDMNTEAFF.

The rearrangement links TRBV29-1 to TRBJ2-3, with 12 nucleotides matching TRBD2. The CDR3 runs 15 residues. Unmatched junction bases numbered 11, after V lost 7 bases and J lost 6 bases. Germline CDR1 SQVTM, CDR2 ANQGSEA. CDR3 amino acids: CSATLLAGGGDTQYF. CDR3 in DNA: TGCAGCGCTACCTTACTAGCGGGGGGAGGCGATACGCAGTATTTT.

The rearrangement joins TRBV5-4 to TRBJ1-4, with unresolved D. V was cut by 2 bases and J by 0 bases, with 8 bases left in between. CDR3 length: 15 residues. CDR1 and CDR2 from the germline V gene are SGHNT and YYREEE (reference sequence). Here the CDR3 reads CASSLRATTNEKLFF. DNA of the CDR3: TGTGCCAGCAGCTTACGAGCCACAACTAATGAAAAACTGTTTTTT.

The chain employs TRBV5-4 and TRBJ1-1; 7 bases match TRBD1. There are 14 residues in the CDR3. CDR1 and CDR2 (germline): SGHNT, YYREEE (reference sequence). Trimming cost V 3 bases and J 5 bases; bases outside gene matches: 7. The DNA for the CDR3 is TGTGCCAGCAGCTCCTATCAGGGGGGAACTGAAGCTTTCTTT. This translates into CASSSYQGGTEAFF.

CDR3 sequence: CAISEPGQPRETQYF. The CDR3 DNA reads as TGTGCCATCAGTGAACCGGGACAGCCGAGGGAGACCCAGTACTTC. The V and J genes are TRBV10-3 and TRBJ2-5; TRBD1 matches at 7 bases. CDR1 is ENHRY and CDR2 is SYGVKD in the germline V gene. The CDR3 loop spans 15 amino acids. The V gene end was trimmed by 3 bases and the J gene end by 5 bases; junction bases not matched to a gene: 9.

The chain couples TRBV19 to TRBJ1-1; 7 nucleotides match TRBD1. The ends lost 0 bases at V and 4 bases at J; junction bases unmatched: 8. The CDR3 is 16 amino acids. The germline V gene has CDR1 LNHDA and CDR2 SQIVND (reference sequence). CDR3 residues: CASSIEVGPGGTEAFF. As DNA, the CDR3 is TGTGCCAGTAGTATAGAGGTGGGGCCAGGGGGCACTGAAGCTTTCTTT.

The genes are TRBV7-3 and TRBJ1-2; the D gene is possibly TRBD1 (6 bases). The V and J ends lost 4 bases and 2 bases respectively, with 8 bases between them. The CDR3 spans 13 residues. The germline V gene encodes CDR1 SGHTA and CDR2 FQGTGA. This CDR3 is CASSSTGNYGYTF. CDR3 DNA: TGTGCCAGCAGCTCGACAGGCAACTATGGCTACACCTTC. Based on the CDR3 plus reference TRBV7-3 and TRBJ1-2, the full variable domain is GAGVSQTPSNKVTEKGKYVELRCDPISGHTALYWYRQSLGQGPEFLIYFQGTGAADDSGLPNDRFFAVRPEGSVSTLKIQRTERGDSAVYLCASSSTGNYGYTFGSGTRLTVV.

The chain joins TRBV6-5 to TRBJ2-7; 7 bases align to TRBD1. V shed 11 bases, J shed 3 bases, and the junction held 7 bases outside the gene matches. The CDR3 is 12 amino acids. From germline, CDR1 is MNHEY and CDR2 SVGAGI. CDR3 in amino acids: CAVRDSSYEQYF. The CDR3, as DNA: TGTGCCGTCCGGGACAGCAGCTACGAGCAGTACTTC.

The chain combines TRBV9 with TRBJ2-3; D uncertain. This CDR3 contains 11 residues. CDR1 and CDR2 (germline): SGDLS, YYNGEE. Trimming took 5 bases from V and 4 from J, leaving 5 bases between them. The CDR3 DNA reads TGTGCCAGCAGTCTATCAGATACGCAGTATTTT. This translates into CASSLSDTQYF.

This chain uses TRBV7-3 with TRBJ2-2, with TRBD2 matching 10 bases. In germline, CDR1 is SGHTA, CDR2 FQGTGA. The CDR3 has 15 residues. V dropped 5 bases and J dropped 7; count of bases not matched to a gene: 7. The CDR3: CASSAAGGPSGELFF. CDR3 bases: TGTGCCAGCAGCGCAGCGGGGGGGCCGAGCGGGGAGCTGTTTTTT.

This clone was found once. For the CDR3, the DNA is TGTGCCAGTAGTGTACAACAGGGGGCTTCTGGAAACACCATATATTTT. This translates into CASSVQQGASGNTIYF. The genes are TRBV19 and TRBJ1-3, with TRBD1 identical over 9 bases. The germline CDR1 and CDR2 sequences are LNHDA and SQIVND (reference sequence). CDR3 size: 16 residues. Trimming at V came to 5 bases and at J to 1 base, leaving 6 bases not matched to a gene.

The chain carries TRBV29-1 and TRBJ2-1, with 12 bases that match TRBD2. Trimming cost V 6 bases and J 5 bases; bases outside gene matches: 5. The CDR3 totals 14 residues. Looked up from germline, CDR1 is SQVTM and CDR2 is ANQGSEA. CDR3 in amino acids: CSVRLAGVNNEQFF. DNA for the CDR3: TGCAGCGTGCGACTAGCGGGGGTCAACAATGAGCAGTTCTTC.

There are a few counts of this clone. The J gene is TRBJ2-5, the V gene TRBV10-1; 9 bases line up with TRBD1. The CDR3 runs 16 residues. J gave up 3 bases and V 3 bases, and 8 bases lay outside the gene matches. Germline V gene data show CDR1 as WNHNN and CDR2 as SYGVQD (reference sequence). CDR3: CASSEGTGYGEETQYF. Here the CDR3 DNA reads TGCGCCAGCAGTGAAGGGACAGGGTACGGTGAAGAGACCCAGTACTTC.

The CDR3 sequence is CASSLTIMNTEAFF. The CDR3 DNA reads as TGCGCCAGCAGCTTGACAATTATGAACACTGAAGCTTTCTTT. The rearrangement uses TRBV5-1 and TRBJ1-1; no reliable D call. V shed 1 base and J shed 0 bases, with 7 bases lying between them. Germline loops: CDR1 SGHRS, CDR2 YFSETQ. This CDR3 has 14 residues.

The V and J genes are TRBV4-1 and TRBJ1-2; 7 nucleotides match TRBD1. The CDR3 is 15 amino acids. Losses at the gene ends were 4 bases for V and 3 bases for J; bases not matched to a gene: 8. CDR1 and CDR2 from the germline V gene are MGHRA and YSYEKL. CDR3 in amino acids: CASSLTTGTHYGYTF. CDR3 DNA: TGCGCCAGCAGCCTAACGACAGGGACGCACTATGGCTACACCTTC.

The V call is TRBV10-3, the J call TRBJ2-1, with 7 bases lining up with TRBD1. V gave up 3 bases and J gave up 6 bases; unmatched junction bases: 8. Germline CDR1 reads ENHRY; CDR2 reads SYGVKD. The CDR3 length is 15 residues. This CDR3 reads CAISDGPRGSNEQFF. The CDR3 DNA reads as TGTGCCATCAGTGACGGACCCAGGGGGTCCAATGAGCAGTTCTTC.

The chain is built from TRBV9 and TRBJ2-3; the match to TRBD1 covers 10 bases. Per the germline V gene, CDR1 is SGDLS and CDR2 is YYNGEE. This CDR3 has 15 residues. V trimming: 0 bases; J trimming: 3 bases; junction bases outside the gene matches: 1. The CDR3 here is CASSVEGQGTDTQYF. In DNA, the CDR3 is TGTGCCAGCAGCGTAGAGGGACAGGGGACAGATACGCAGTATTTT.

The rearrangement uses TRBV19 and TRBJ1-5; 8 bases match TRBD1. The germline V gene has CDR1 LNHDA and CDR2 SQIVND (reference sequence). The CDR3 is made up of 20 amino acids. Trimming removed 2 bases from V and 2 bases from J; junction bases left unmatched: 17. This chain's CDR3 is CASSIRGGGLLGQGNQPQHF. DNA for the CDR3: TGTGCCAGTAGTATAAGGGGAGGTGGTCTTTTGGGACAGGGCAATCAGCCCCAGCATTTT.

J is TRBJ2-6 and V is TRBV5-6; D gene ambiguous. Germline V CDR1 and CDR2: SGHDT, YYEEEE. The CDR3 runs to 16 residues. The V and J ends lost 2 bases and 0 bases respectively, with 9 bases between them. The CDR3 protein is CASSLRRISGANVLTF. The CDR3 DNA sequence: TGTGCCAGCAGCTTACGGCGGATCTCTGGGGCCAACGTCCTGACTTTC.

This sequence joins TRBV10-3 and TRBJ1-1; 10 bases are a match to TRBD1. The V gene's germline CDR1 is ENHRY and CDR2 SYGVKD. The CDR3 length is 15 residues. J gave up 3 bases and V 5 bases, and 6 bases lay outside the gene matches. CDR3 DNA: TGTGCCATCAGTCCGACAGGGGGCTGGGACACTGAAGCTTTCTTT. It yields the protein CAISPTGGWDTEAFF.